The 32 T cell receptor beta chains listed next were all sequenced from one sample in a study of T cell changes during pregnancy in multiple sclerosis. Sequencing used immunoSEQ multiplex PCR; TCRdb keeps in-frame clones, though not all of them. The sample has 25,000 to 30,000 clones, more than 85% seen once. The sample consisted of CD4+ T cells from peripheral blood mononuclear cells, taken after pregnancy. The receptors shown here come from a female donor with multiple sclerosis, enrolled in a pregnancy study.

The rearrangement uses TRBV7-2 and TRBJ2-1; D is perhaps TRBD1 (6 bases). Trimming removed 2 bases from V and 2 bases from J, with 10 bases in between. Germline V lookup: CDR1 SGHTA, CDR2 FQGNSA. This CDR3 contains 15 residues. CDR3 amino acids: CASSLPGTTYNEQFF. The CDR3 DNA reads TGTGCCAGCAGCTTACCGGGGACAACCTACAATGAGCAGTTCTTC.

The rearrangement links TRBV11-2 to TRBJ2-3; 8 nucleotides align to TRBD2. The CDR3 consists of 15 residues. With 6 bases clipped from V and 1 base from J, the junction kept 6 bases outside the gene matches. Germline V gene lookup returns CDR1 SGHAT and CDR2 FQNNGV. The CDR3 is CASRPGGPRTDTQYF. CDR3 coding DNA: TGTGCCAGCAGACCGGGGGGGCCGCGCACAGATACGCAGTATTTT. Using reference TRBV11-2 and TRBJ2-3 for the parts outside the CDR3, the full variable domain is EAGVAQSPRYKIIEKRQSVAFWCNPISGHATLYWYQQILGQGPKLLIQFQNNGVVDDSQLPKDRFSAERLKGVDSTLKIQPAKLEDSAVYLCASRPGGPRTDTQYFGPGTRLTVL.

V gene TRBV7-9 combines with J gene TRBJ2-7; D perhaps matches TRBD2 (6 bases). The CDR3 is 14 residues long. Trimming cost V 5 bases and J 4 bases, with 15 bases left between them. The germline CDR1 and CDR2 sequences are SEHNR and FQNEAQ (reference sequence). The CDR3 bases are TGTGCCAGCAGCGGAGGGAGGACTCTTTACGAGCAGTACTTC. As protein: CASSGGRTLYEQYF.

This clone was counted a few times. The rearrangement links TRBV19 to TRBJ1-1, with D maybe TRBD1 (5 bases). Trimming removed 6 bases at V and 0 bases at J, with 17 bases between. There are 16 residues in the CDR3. CDR1 and CDR2 from the germline V gene are LNHDA and SQIVND (reference sequence). The CDR3 sequence: CASSLDRQPMNTEAFF. The CDR3 DNA sequence: TGTGCCAGTAGCCTAGACAGACAGCCCATGAACACTGAAGCTTTCTTT. The variable domain in full, completed from reference TRBV19 and TRBJ1-1, reads DGGITQSPKYLFRKEGQNVTLSCEQNLNHDAMYWYRQDPGQGLRLIYYSQIVNDFQKGDIAEGYSVSREKKESFPLTVTSAQKNPTAFYLCASSLDRQPMNTEAFFGQGTRLTVV.

This CDR3 is CASSLGGSGNTIYF. For the CDR3, the DNA is TGTGCCAGCAGTTTAGGGGGTTCTGGAAACACCATATATTTT. The chain is built from TRBV6-6 and TRBJ1-3, with D possibly being TRBD1 (6 bases). V dropped 4 bases and J dropped 1 base, with 8 bases sitting between them. The CDR3 runs 14 residues. Looked up from germline, CDR1 is MNHNY and CDR2 is SVGAGI (reference sequence).

The V gene is TRBV5-6, the J gene TRBJ2-3; TRBD2 matches 8 bases. The trim removed 4 bases at V and 1 base at J, leaving 5 bases unmatched. The CDR3 loop spans 15 amino acids. Germline V CDR1 and CDR2: SGHDT, YYEEEE. In nucleotides, the CDR3 is TGTGCCAGCAGCCAGGCACTAGCGGGCACAGATACGCAGTATTTT. Its protein product is CASSQALAGTDTQYF.

The chain has TRBV5-6 and TRBJ1-5, with D possibly being TRBD1 (5 bases). CDR1 SGHDT and CDR2 YYEEEE come from the germline V gene. V gave up 3 bases and J gave up 4 bases, with 11 bases separating them. The CDR3 contains 14 residues. CDR3 DNA: TGTGCCAGCAGCTGGAGGGGATGGAATCAGCCCCAGCATTTT. Protein sequence: CASSWRGWNQPQHF.

J is TRBJ2-2 and V is TRBV6-5, with 10 positions matching TRBD1. V lost 5 bases, J lost 7 bases, and 7 bases stayed unmatched. CDR3 size: 15 residues. Germline CDR1 MNHEY, CDR2 SVGAGI. The CDR3 is CASSTRQGANGELFF. CDR3 sequence (DNA): TGTGCCAGCAGTACCAGACAGGGGGCTAACGGGGAGCTGTTTTTT.

This sequence joins TRBV4-3 and TRBJ1-6; 9 bases line up with TRBD1. V lost 0 bases, J lost 7 bases, and 4 bases stayed unmatched. Germline assignment: CDR1 LGHNA and CDR2 YSLEER. CDR3 length equals 16 residues. CDR3 region: CASSQDQGQGNSPLHF. The CDR3 DNA is TGCGCCAGCAGCCAAGATCAGGGACAGGGAAATTCACCCCTCCACTTT.

J is TRBJ1-4 and V is TRBV30, with D unresolved. Germline values: CDR1 GTSNPN, CDR2 SVGIG (reference sequence). The CDR3 extends over 13 amino acids. V lost 5 bases and J lost 5, with 12 bases in between. The CDR3 here is CAWASDLNEKLFF. DNA for the CDR3: TGTGCCTGGGCATCGGACTTAAATGAAAAACTGTTTTTT.

This clone was seen more than once but under ten times. The chain is built from TRBV28 and TRBJ2-7, with D hard to call. Germline loops: CDR1 MDHEN, CDR2 SYDVKM. The CDR3 runs to 18 residues. V was shortened by 5 bases and J by 4 bases, with 27 bases between the two germline ends. The CDR3 DNA sequence: TGTGCCAGCAGTCCTTTTATGGTCCAACAGTCTGGAAGATACGAGCAGTACTTC. It is translated as CASSPFMVQQSGRYEQYF.

This chain connects TRBV6-1 to TRBJ2-6; TRBD1 aligns across 7 bases. Germline loops: CDR1 MNHNS, CDR2 SASEGT. Unmatched junction bases numbered 10, after V lost 4 bases and J lost 1 base. This CDR3 has 18 amino acids. The CDR3 is CASSAHPLTGSGANVLTF. The CDR3 DNA sequence: TGTGCCAGCAGTGCCCACCCTTTGACAGGGTCTGGGGCCAACGTCCTGACTTTC.

This rearrangement joins TRBV5-6 to TRBJ1-1, with 10 bases fitting TRBD1. The CDR3 has 15 amino acids. Germline CDR1 SGHDT, CDR2 YYEEEE. J was trimmed by 4 bases and V by 4 bases; bases with no gene match: 7. CDR3 residues: CASSPDRGRGTEAFF. For the CDR3, the DNA is TGTGCCAGCAGCCCCGACAGGGGGCGAGGCACTGAAGCTTTCTTT.

V is TRBV5-6 and J is TRBJ2-5; 9 nucleotides align to TRBD1. The CDR3 totals 13 residues. V shed 3 bases and J 4 bases; nucleotides not matched to a gene: 1. Germline CDR1 reads SGHDT; CDR2 reads YYEEEE. CDR3 loop: CASSWGQGETQYF. The CDR3 coding sequence is TGTGCCAGCAGCTGGGGACAGGGAGAGACCCAGTACTTC.

The chain combines TRBV7-2 with TRBJ1-2; 11 bases match TRBD1. The V segment lost 1 base and the J segment 4 bases; nucleotides outside the gene matches: 5. The CDR3 sequence is 16 residues long. CDR1 and CDR2 (germline): SGHTA, FQGNSA. The CDR3 loop is CASSLGTGGGGYGYTF. The CDR3 coding sequence is TGTGCCAGCAGCTTAGGGACAGGGGGCGGAGGCTATGGCTACACCTTC.

Regarding this clone: At one boundary the junction diverges from the germline segment, which might be a read error. Other nucleotide sequences in the sample specify the same CDR3. J is TRBJ1-4 and V is TRBV7-9; D might be TRBD1 (5 bases). CDR1 and CDR2 (germline): SEHNR, FQNEAQ (reference sequence). The CDR3 has 14 residues. The CDR3 region has the DNA TGTGCTAGCAGCTTAAAGGGGCTAGGGGAAAAACTGTTTTTT. It codes for CASSLKGLGEKLFF.

V is TRBV5-1 and J is TRBJ1-1; 7 nucleotides line up with TRBD1. Germline V gene data show CDR1 as SGHRS and CDR2 as YFSETQ. The V gene end was trimmed by 0 bases and the J gene end by 4 bases; junction bases not matched to a gene: 9. There are 16 residues in the CDR3. CDR3 bases: TGCGCCAGCAGCTTGGAGGCAGGGGGAATAAGCACTGAAGCTTTCTTT. It translates to CASSLEAGGISTEAFF.

The chain is built from TRBV30 and TRBJ2-7; TRBD1 is a possible D gene (6 bases). The CDR3 contains 15 residues. The germline gives CDR1 GTSNPN, CDR2 SVGIG (reference sequence). V was shortened by 4 bases and J by 6 bases, with 22 bases between the two germline ends. This chain's CDR3 is CAWIVTPAGVGEQYF. In DNA, the CDR3 is TGTGCCTGGATCGTCACCCCGGCAGGGGTCGGCGAGCAGTACTTC.

Only a few counts were recorded for this clone. The CDR3 loop is CRPDEAFF. CDR3 sequence (DNA): TGCAGACCAGATGAAGCTTTCTTT. The chain recombines TRBV20-1 with TRBJ1-1, with no clear D. The CDR3 runs to 8 residues. The germline V gene has CDR1 DFQATT and CDR2 SNEGSKA (reference sequence).

This chain joins TRBV9 and TRBJ1-6; tentatively, D is TRBD1 (5 bases). Germline V CDR1 and CDR2: SGDLS, YYNGEE. V shed 1 base and J shed 1 base, with 12 bases lying between them. This CDR3 is built from 17 residues. This chain's CDR3 is CASSVSGGRSYNSPLHF. DNA for the CDR3: TGTGCCAGCAGCGTATCGGGGGGAAGGTCCTATAATTCACCCCTCCACTTT.

The V and J genes are TRBV6-1 and TRBJ1-1, with 8 bases fitting TRBD1. Germline trimming cut 8 bases from V and 2 bases from J; bases unmatched to any gene: 10. Germline CDR1 MNHNS, CDR2 SASEGT. This CDR3 is built from 15 residues. CDR3 in amino acids: CASATGGSPNTEAFF. In nucleotides, the CDR3 is TGTGCCAGCGCAACAGGGGGGAGTCCAAACACTGAAGCTTTCTTT.

This clone is a singleton in its sample. This sequence joins TRBV6-5 and TRBJ1-2, with TRBD1 matching 9 bases. Trimming at V came to 6 bases and at J to 6 bases, leaving 8 bases not matched to a gene. Germline values: CDR1 MNHEY, CDR2 SVGAGI. This CDR3 region has 14 residues. The CDR3 region has the DNA TGTGCCAGCAGACAGACAGGGGGTTTTGATGGCTACACCTTC. Its translation: CASRQTGGFDGYTF.

The J gene is TRBJ2-5, the V gene TRBV11-2, with TRBD2 matching over 15 bases. The J call may not be correct, given that the DNA end is closer to TRBJ2-7. Germline V gene sequence: CDR1 SGHAT, CDR2 FQNNGV. The CDR3 totals 18 residues. CDR3: CASSLEGLGLAGGYEQYF. The CDR3 nucleotides read TGTGCCAGCAGCTTAGAGGGACTGGGACTAGCGGGAGGCTACGAGCAGTACTTC.

The V gene is TRBV5-7, the J gene TRBJ1-6; maybe TRBD1 (6 bases). TRBV5-7 carries the ORF label, with uncertain function. Trimming cost V 2 bases and J 0 bases, with 15 bases left between them. CDR3 length: 18 amino acids. Written as DNA, the CDR3 is TGTGCCAGCAGCTTCCGGGTTCGGGACAACTCCTATAATTCACCCCTCCACTTT. Translation gives CASSFRVRDNSYNSPLHF.

This clone was recorded once. The rearrangement links TRBV5-4 to TRBJ2-7; 10 bases match TRBD2. V was clipped by 4 bases and J by 2 bases; unmatched bases: 9. Germline V lookup: CDR1 SGHNT, CDR2 YYREEE (reference sequence). The CDR3 has 16 amino acids. DNA for the CDR3: TGTGCCAGCAGCGGGCCGGGACTAGCGACCGCCTACGAGCAGTACTTC. Amino acids: CASSGPGLATAYEQYF.

The rearrangement links TRBV5-1 to TRBJ2-3; 11 bases line up with TRBD2. The V segment lost 5 bases and the J segment 1 base; nucleotides outside the gene matches: 0. Germline V gene sequence: CDR1 SGHRS, CDR2 YFSETQ. This CDR3 spans 14 amino acids. The CDR3 here is CASRLAGGTDTQYF. CDR3 nucleotides: TGCGCCAGCAGACTAGCGGGGGGCACAGATACGCAGTATTTT. Combining the CDR3 with reference TRBV5-1 and TRBJ2-3 gives the whole variable domain KAGVTQTPRYLIKTRGQQVTLSCSPISGHRSVSWYQQTPGQGLQFLFEYFSETQRNKGNFPGRFSGRQFSNSRSEMNVSTLELGDSALYLCASRLAGGTDTQYFGPGTRLTVL.

CDR3 region: CASTRTSGAYNEQFF. CDR3 sequence (DNA): TGTGCCAGCACCCGGACTAGCGGGGCTTACAATGAGCAGTTCTTC. The chain joins TRBV6-5 to TRBJ2-1; 12 bases map to TRBD2. The J segment lost 4 bases and the V segment lost 7 bases, leaving 5 bases of the junction unmatched. CDR3 length: 15 residues. Germline V CDR1 and CDR2: MNHEY, SVGAGI.

This chain links TRBV18 with TRBJ1-1; 7 nucleotides line up with TRBD1. This CDR3 is built from 15 residues. V gave up 3 bases and J gave up 1 base; unmatched junction bases: 5. Germline V gene lookup returns CDR1 KGHSH and CDR2 LQKENI. CDR3 sequence: CASSPSTGWNTEAFF. CDR3 coding DNA: TGTGCCAGCTCACCGTCGACAGGGTGGAACACTGAAGCTTTCTTT.

This rearrangement joins TRBV7-2 to TRBJ2-7; TRBD2 might be the D (5 bases). The CDR3 totals 13 residues. Germline-derived CDR1 and CDR2 are SGHTA and FQGNSA. Trimming cost V 7 bases and J 0 bases, with 10 bases left between them. Here the CDR3 reads CASTPSHSYEQYF. The CDR3, as DNA: TGTGCCAGCACCCCTAGCCACTCCTACGAGCAGTACTTC.

The rearrangement joins TRBV29-1 to TRBJ2-1; a weak D match, TRBD1 (5 bases). Trimming stripped 7 bases from V and 4 bases from J, with 20 bases between. This CDR3 is built from 15 residues. Germline CDR1 SQVTM, CDR2 ANQGSEA. Here the CDR3 reads CSAGRQSGPYNEQFF. CDR3 nucleotides: TGCAGCGCTGGCAGACAGTCCGGGCCATACAATGAGCAGTTCTTC.

The chain links TRBV7-9 to TRBJ2-2; TRBD2 might be the D (6 bases). This CDR3 is 15 amino acids long. Trimming removed 8 bases at V and 2 bases at J, with 15 bases between. Germline CDR1 SEHNR, CDR2 FQNEAQ (reference sequence). DNA of the CDR3: TGTGCCAGCGGAAAAAGGCGGGGTAACACCGGGGAGCTGTTTTTT. Translating gives CASGKRRGNTGELFF.

The rearrangement joins TRBV5-5 to TRBJ1-2; D may be TRBD1 (5 bases). Germline V gene sequence: CDR1 SGHKS, CDR2 YYEKEE (reference sequence). Trimming took off 0 bases at V and 4 bases at J, with 10 bases between the two ends. The CDR3 contains 14 residues. Here the CDR3 DNA reads TGTGCCAGCAGCTTGGCCGGCGGGGCCTATGGCTACACCTTC. Protein product: CASSLAGGAYGYTF.